These 28 T cell receptor beta chains share one sample of origin, sequenced in a study of blood T cell repertoires in COVID-19. The repertoire was sequenced with immunoSEQ multiplex PCR; TCRdb's copy has only in-frame clones and lacks some. The table lists approximately 230,000 clones, about 89% of them singletons. The sample consisted of PBMCs or T cells enriched from blood (not recorded which). These receptors all stem from a woman aged 25-40 years who had recovered from COVID-19.

About this clone: One end of the junction varies from germline; a read error may be responsible. The chain combines TRBV7-3 with TRBJ2-7; 8 bases map to TRBD1. This CDR3 has 15 amino acids. Per the germline V gene, CDR1 is SGHTA and CDR2 is FQGTGA. CDR3 nucleotide sequence: TGTGCCAGCAGCATAACCGGGACAGGCGACTACGAGCAGTACTTC. Its translation is CASSITGTGDYEQYF.

V gene TRBV6-2 or TRBV6-3 combines with J gene TRBJ2-7, with a weak D call TRBD2 (6 bases). CDR1 is MNHEY and CDR2 is SVGEGT in the germline V gene. V lost 0 bases, J lost 5 bases, and 14 bases lay in between. CDR3 length: 15 residues. CDR3 protein: CASSYSGGLGNEQYF. The CDR3 region has the DNA TGTGCCAGCAGTTACTCGGGGGGTCTCGGGAACGAGCAGTACTTC.

The chain has TRBV6-2 or TRBV6-3 and TRBJ2-7, with TRBD1 matching 9 bases. The junction had 11 bases not matched to a gene; V was cut back by 4 bases and J by 4 bases. The V gene's germline CDR1 is MNHEY and CDR2 SVGEGT. The CDR3 runs to 16 residues. The CDR3 region has the DNA TGTGCCAGCAGTTTTAACAGGGGGCGCGGCGGTTACGAGCAGTACTTC. It translates to CASSFNRGRGGYEQYF.

The chain carries TRBV7-8 and TRBJ1-3; 8 bases match TRBD1. Trimming cost V 3 bases and J 1 base; bases outside gene matches: 2. In germline, CDR1 is SGHVS, CDR2 FQNEAQ. This CDR3 is 15 amino acids long. The CDR3 here is CASSFRTGSGNTIYF. The CDR3 DNA reads TGTGCCAGCAGCTTTCGGACAGGGTCTGGAAACACCATATATTTT.

This chain uses TRBV19 with TRBJ1-6; TRBD1 matches at 10 bases. Germline CDR1 and CDR2: LNHDA and SQIVND (reference sequence). CDR3 length: 15 amino acids. V lost 7 bases, J lost 10 bases, and 10 bases stayed unmatched. The CDR3 sequence: CASTIGGTGVSPLHF. CDR3 coding DNA: TGTGCCAGTACCATTGGGGGGACAGGGGTATCACCCCTCCACTTT.

The chain couples TRBV28 to TRBJ2-7, with 7 bases aligning to TRBD1. The CDR3 extends over 14 amino acids. The V gene end was trimmed by 4 bases and the J gene end by 1 base; junction bases not matched to a gene: 4. Looked up from germline, CDR1 is MDHEN and CDR2 is SYDVKM. CDR3 DNA: TGTGCCAGCAGTTCCTGGACAGGTTCCTACGAGCAGTACTTC. Amino acids: CASSSWTGSYEQYF.

This clone was observed a handful of times. The chain employs TRBV2 and TRBJ2-5; tentatively, D is TRBD2 (7 bases). V was pared by 5 bases and J by 5 bases, with 12 bases between. Germline V gives CDR1 SNHLY, CDR2 FYNNEI. The length of the CDR3 is 13 residues. The CDR3, as DNA: TGTGCCAGCAGTTGGAAGGGGGGGGAGACCCAGTACTTC. Translating it yields CASSWKGGETQYF.

This clone was found once. The chain uses TRBV27 and TRBJ2-3; 9 nucleotides match TRBD2. Germline V gives CDR1 MNHEY, CDR2 SMNVEV (reference sequence). V gave up 1 base and J gave up 3 bases; unmatched junction bases: 11. The CDR3 totals 18 residues. CDR3 sequence reads: CASSLFSGRGGITDTQYF. For the CDR3, the DNA is TGTGCCAGCAGTTTATTTTCCGGGCGGGGGGGTATTACAGATACGCAGTATTTT.

This rearrangement joins TRBV28 to TRBJ1-5; possibly TRBD1 for D (6 bases). CDR3 length equals 15 residues. The germline V gene encodes CDR1 MDHEN and CDR2 SYDVKM. V gave up 5 bases and J gave up 5 bases, with 16 bases separating them. CDR3 DNA: TGTGCCAGCAGTGCCACCGACAGGTCCTATCAGCCCCAGCATTTT. Translating gives CASSATDRSYQPQHF.

The chain couples TRBV30 to TRBJ2-7; TRBD2 aligns across 7 bases. The germline gives CDR1 GTSNPN, CDR2 SVGIG (reference sequence). The CDR3 loop spans 13 amino acids. V gave up 2 bases and J gave up 1 base; unmatched junction bases: 2. CDR3 amino acids: CAWSFGRSYEQYF. The CDR3 DNA sequence: TGTGCCTGGAGTTTCGGGAGGTCCTACGAGCAGTACTTC. Full variable domain (remainder filled in from reference TRBV30 and TRBJ2-7): SQTIHQWPATLVQPVGSPLSLECTVEGTSNPNLYWYRQAAGRGLQLLFYSVGIGQISSEVPQNLSASRPQDRQFILSSKKLLLSDSGFYLCAWSFGRSYEQYFGPGTRLTVT.

This clone has only one observation. The genes are TRBV7-9 and TRBJ1-2; 9 nucleotides agree with TRBD1. The ends lost 4 bases at V and 2 bases at J; junction bases unmatched: 5. Germline V gene lookup returns CDR1 SEHNR and CDR2 FQNEAQ (reference sequence). The CDR3 contains 15 residues. CDR3 residues: CASSWTGVANYGYTF. The CDR3 DNA sequence: TGTGCCAGCAGCTGGACAGGGGTTGCGAACTATGGCTACACCTTC.

This clone came up a few times. J is TRBJ1-1 and V is TRBV12-3 or TRBV12-4; the D is unclear. This CDR3 contains 13 residues. V lost 3 bases and J 0 bases, leaving 5 bases between the germline ends. CDR3 protein: CASSFSMNTEAFF. CDR3 in DNA: TGTGCCAGCAGTTTTTCCATGAACACTGAAGCTTTCTTT.

This rearrangement joins TRBV18 to TRBJ1-3; perhaps TRBD1 as D (5 bases). CDR1 KGHSH and CDR2 LQKENI come from the germline V gene. V shed 3 bases and J shed 4 bases, with 13 bases lying between them. This CDR3 region has 15 residues. The CDR3 DNA follows: TGTGCCAGCTCACCGGGGAGGGGTAGCGGAAACACCATATATTTT. It yields the protein CASSPGRGSGNTIYF.

The rearrangement joins TRBV7-6 to TRBJ2-1; 9 positions match TRBD1. CDR3 length equals 14 residues. CDR1 is SGHVS and CDR2 is FNYEAQ in the germline V gene. V gave up 5 bases and J gave up 5 bases; unmatched junction bases: 4. CDR3 sequence (DNA): TGTGCCAGCAGCCCGGACAGGGGACACAATGAGCAGTTCTTC. Encoded protein: CASSPDRGHNEQFF.

The chain employs TRBV19 and TRBJ1-3, with TRBD1 identical over 7 bases. J gave up 2 bases and V 5 bases, and 6 bases lay outside the gene matches. Germline V gene sequence: CDR1 LNHDA, CDR2 SQIVND (reference sequence). The CDR3 is 15 amino acids. Written as DNA, the CDR3 is TGTGCCAGTAGTCCGAGGGGACAGCCTGGAAACACCATATATTTT. Translation: CASSPRGQPGNTIYF.

The rearrangement uses TRBV28 and TRBJ1-5, with 11 positions matching TRBD1. CDR1 and CDR2 (germline): MDHEN, SYDVKM. CDR3 length: 17 amino acids. V trimming: 2 bases; J trimming: 1 base; junction bases outside the gene matches: 4. CDR3 sequence (DNA): TGTGCCAGCAGTTTACTGGACAGGGGGCTCAGCAATCAGCCCCAGCATTTT. Protein product: CASSLLDRGLSNQPQHF.

This clone was counted only a few times. CDR3 bases: TGTGCCAGCAGCTTAGGGGTGACTAGCGTCAATGAGCAGTTCTTC. Translating it yields CASSLGVTSVNEQFF. The V gene is TRBV11-3, the J gene TRBJ2-1; 8 positions agree with TRBD2. V shed 1 base, J shed 6 bases, and the junction held 5 bases outside the gene matches. Germline values: CDR1 SGHNT, CDR2 YENEEA. The CDR3 contains 15 residues.

Here the CDR3 DNA reads TGTGCCAGCAGTGGGACAGGCTCTTGGGATGGCTACACCTTC. Protein sequence: CASSGTGSWDGYTF. This chain connects TRBV28 to TRBJ1-2, with 8 bases that match TRBD1. The CDR3 is 14 amino acids. The trim removed 5 bases at V and 6 bases at J, leaving 8 bases unmatched. Germline V gene lookup returns CDR1 MDHEN and CDR2 SYDVKM.

This clone was detected once. The V and J genes are TRBV18 and TRBJ1-2, with D perhaps TRBD1 (6 bases). Trimming removed 3 bases at V and 5 bases at J, with 13 bases between. This CDR3 spans 14 amino acids. Germline values: CDR1 KGHSH, CDR2 LQKENI. The CDR3 bases are TGTGCCAGCTCACCCGGTCGGGGGGCGTATGGCTACACCTTC. It translates to CASSPGRGAYGYTF.

This sequence joins TRBV6-5 and TRBJ1-2; D is perhaps TRBD1 (6 bases). CDR3 length: 16 amino acids. Germline-derived CDR1 and CDR2 are MNHEY and SVGAGI. V was trimmed by 4 bases and J by 2 bases, leaving 17 bases between them. CDR3 nucleotides: TGTGCCAGCAGTTCCATAAAACAGGGCGTAAACTATGGCTACACCTTC. It specifies CASSSIKQGVNYGYTF.

The rearrangement uses TRBV19 and TRBJ1-5; D remains ambiguous. V was clipped by 2 bases and J by 1 base, with 12 bases between them. CDR3 length: 16 residues. CDR1 and CDR2 (germline): LNHDA, SQIVND (reference sequence). The CDR3 DNA is TGTGCCAGTAGTATATTAATTCCCTTCAGCAATCAGCCCCAGCATTTT. Protein: CASSILIPFSNQPQHF.

This chain links TRBV28 with TRBJ1-1, with D unclear. Deletions cut 1 base from V and 1 base from J, with 7 bases between. This CDR3 contains 14 residues. Germline CDR1 MDHEN, CDR2 SYDVKM. CDR3 sequence reads: CASSLYPGNTEAFF. CDR3 DNA sequence: TGTGCCAGCAGTTTATACCCAGGGAACACTGAAGCTTTCTTT. The full variable domain, with the rest looked up from reference TRBV28 and TRBJ1-1, is DVKVTQSSRYLVKRTGEKVFLECVQDMDHENMFWYRQDPGLGLRLIYFSYDVKMKEKGDIPEGYSVSREKKERFSLILESASTNQTSMYLCASSLYPGNTEAFFGQGTRLTVV.

The chain couples TRBV19 to TRBJ1-1; D uncertain. Looked up from germline, CDR1 is LNHDA and CDR2 is SQIVND (reference sequence). V was shortened by 9 bases and J by 2 bases, with 19 bases between the two germline ends. The CDR3 has 15 residues. The CDR3 nucleotides are TGTGCCAGCAGTTTTACGGGTGGACTAAACACTGAAGCTTTCTTT. Its protein product is CASSFTGGLNTEAFF.

The chain is built from TRBV5-6 and TRBJ1-3; no definite D call. Between the trimmed V and J ends, which lost 4 bases and 1 base, there was a span of 9 bases. The CDR3 extends over 14 amino acids. CDR1 is SGHDT, CDR2 YYEEEE, per germline. The CDR3 DNA is TGTGCCAGCAGCGTACCTATATCTGGAAACACCATATATTTT. Protein: CASSVPISGNTIYF.

This chain links TRBV6-1 with TRBJ2-7; TRBD2 matches at 15 bases. The CDR3 is 17 amino acids. Unmatched junction bases numbered 10, after V lost 4 bases and J lost 6 bases. CDR1 is MNHNS, CDR2 SASEGT, per germline. The CDR3: CASSAYSGTSGRREQYF. The CDR3 bases are TGTGCCAGCAGTGCGTATTCCGGGACTAGCGGGAGGCGCGAGCAGTACTTC.

A note on this clone: Other nucleotide sequences in the sample specify the same CDR3. The J gene is TRBJ1-2, the V gene TRBV27, with a possible D match to TRBD1 (6 bases). The CDR3 runs 13 residues. Trimming pared 3 bases from V and 8 bases from J, leaving 13 bases between. From germline, CDR1 is MNHEY and CDR2 SMNVEV (reference sequence). Written as DNA, the CDR3 is TGTGCCAGCAGTTTCGGGCAGGGGAACGGCTACACCTTC. This codes for CASSFGQGNGYTF.

About this clone itself: The same CDR3 also results from other DNA sequences found in this sample. V and J are TRBV5-1 and TRBJ2-2; tentative D call: TRBD2 (5 bases). This CDR3 contains 13 residues. In germline, CDR1 is SGHRS, CDR2 YFSETQ. The V end lost 5 bases, the J end lost 4 bases, and 9 bases lay between the germline ends. The CDR3: CASSPSGTGELFF. The CDR3, as DNA: TGCGCCAGCAGTCCCAGCGGCACCGGGGAGCTGTTTTTT.

The chain recombines TRBV7-8 with TRBJ2-1; 13 nucleotides match TRBD2. J lost 1 base, V lost 7 bases, and 7 bases had no gene match. The CDR3 totals 17 residues. Germline V gives CDR1 SGHVS, CDR2 FQNEAQ. The CDR3 reads CASTGTSGTGSYNEQFF. For the CDR3, the DNA is TGTGCCAGCACCGGGACTAGCGGGACCGGATCCTACAATGAGCAGTTCTTC.